Below, 30 T cell receptor beta chains from the same sample are listed, as sequenced in a study of blood T cells in healthy people across ages. PCR was performed a second time for roughly 7 to 12 cycles using a sample-barcoded 5' primer and a J-beta primer mix. TCRdb called the 5' RACE reads again in MiXCR, with one record for every CDR3 protein. The sample holds some 800,000 distinct CDR3 sequences, more than 20% seen once. In addition, the sample was reused for a study of T cells of mothers and their children.

Sequencing was done on a sample of blood. The receptor source for this set is a boy between 10 and 17 years old in good health.

This chain uses TRBV27 with TRBJ2-3; D remains ambiguous. Germline CDR1 reads MNHEY; CDR2 reads SMNVEV (reference sequence). This CDR3 is built from 14 residues. With 2 bases removed from V and 4 bases from J, the gap between germline ends came to 10 bases. The CDR3 reads CASSLGVYPDTQYF. In nucleotides, the CDR3 is TGTGCCAGCAGTTTAGGGGTTTACCCAGATACGCAGTATTTT.

The V gene is TRBV12-3 or TRBV12-4, the J gene TRBJ2-5; D remains ambiguous. The CDR3 contains 13 residues. Between the trimmed V and J ends, which lost 3 bases and 3 bases, there was a span of 8 bases. The CDR3 nucleotides read TGTGCCAGCAGTTTGACGAGGAAAGAGACCCAGTACTTC. Its translation: CASSLTRKETQYF.

Only a few counts were recorded for this clonotype. The V call is TRBV15, the J call TRBJ2-1, with 10 bases lining up with TRBD2. CDR3 length equals 17 residues. The trim removed 0 bases at V and 9 bases at J, leaving 11 bases unmatched. In germline, CDR1 is LNHNV, CDR2 YYDKDF (reference sequence). Here the CDR3 DNA reads TGTGCCACCAGCAGAGATCTGCGTCTAGCGGGGGCCAGTGAGCAGTTCTTC. This gives the protein CATSRDLRLAGASEQFF.

This clonotype was seen more than once but under ten times. At one end the junction does not follow the germline gene, possibly because of a read error. The chain joins TRBV6-5 to TRBJ2-5; 9 nucleotides line up with TRBD2. With the DNA end fitting TRBJ2-1 better, the J assignment may be wrong. Germline assignment: CDR1 MNHEY and CDR2 SVGAGI. CDR3 length: 17 residues. Here the CDR3 DNA reads TGTGCCAACAGTTACAAGGGGCGGCGGGAGGGTCGCGTCGAGCAGTTCTTC. Residues: CANSYKGRREGRVEQFF.

For the CDR3, the DNA is TGCGCCAGCAGCTGGTCAGGTTCCTACAATGAGCAGTTCTTC. It translates to CASSWSGSYNEQFF. The chain links TRBV5-1 to TRBJ2-1; no firm D call. Trimming left V 3 bases short and J 1 base short, with 8 bases between. This CDR3 has 14 residues. Germline lookup yields CDR1 SGHRS and CDR2 YFSETQ.

CDR3 sequence (DNA): TGTGCCAGCAGTTTTCTAGTTTCAGGGGGGAATCAGCCCCAGCATTTT. Amino acids: CASSFLVSGGNQPQHF. This rearrangement joins TRBV12-3 or TRBV12-4 to TRBJ1-5, with 7 bases fitting TRBD1. CDR3 length equals 16 residues. Germline trimming cut 3 bases from V and 4 bases from J; bases unmatched to any gene: 9.

In this sample, this clonotype turned up many times. The rearrangement links TRBV7-9 to TRBJ1-4; D is perhaps TRBD1 (5 bases). This CDR3 is built from 16 residues. Germline loops: CDR1 SEHNR, CDR2 FQNEAQ (reference sequence). V was trimmed by 5 bases and J by 11 bases, leaving 24 bases between them. The CDR3 DNA is TGTGCCAGCAGCCCCGGGACTACCGTAAAAAACCCGAAACTGTTTTTT. This encodes CASSPGTTVKNPKLFF.

The chain uses TRBV12-3 or TRBV12-4 and TRBJ2-1; D perhaps matches TRBD2 (6 bases). Trimming took 5 bases from V and 4 from J, leaving 18 bases between them. The CDR3 runs to 16 residues. Here the CDR3 reads CASSPSLAATYNEQFF. DNA of the CDR3: TGTGCCAGCAGTCCCTCCTTAGCGGCCACATACAATGAGCAGTTCTTC.

CDR3 loop: CASRPGTGLVGGDTQYF. The CDR3 region has the DNA TGTGCCAGCAGGCCCGGGACAGGCCTAGTGGGAGGCGATACGCAGTATTTT. J is TRBJ2-3 and V is TRBV12-3 or TRBV12-4; 8 bases fit TRBD1. V gave up 6 bases and J gave up 6 bases; unmatched junction bases: 17. The CDR3 consists of 17 residues.

The chain uses TRBV6-5 and TRBJ2-7, with D possibly called TRBD1 or TRBD2 (5 bases each). The germline V and J ends were trimmed by 2 bases and 5 bases, with 10 bases remaining between them. The V gene's germline CDR1 is MNHEY and CDR2 SVGAGI. CDR3 length equals 13 residues. This chain's CDR3 is CASSYAGANEQYF. CDR3 nucleotides: TGTGCCAGCAGTTACGCCGGGGCCAACGAGCAGTACTTC.

This clonotype was seen a handful of times. A read error may account for a junction end that differs from germline. The chain couples TRBV18 to TRBJ2-4, with D possibly TRBD2 on 5 matching bases. Germline V CDR1 and CDR2: KGHSH, LQKENI. The CDR3 is 16 amino acids. As DNA, the CDR3 is TGTGCCAGCCCACCTATGCCTGTCAGCGGCAAAAACATTCAGTACTTC. Amino acid sequence: CASPPMPVSGKNIQYF.

This clonotype came up a few times. This rearrangement joins TRBV12-3 or TRBV12-4 to TRBJ1-2; the D gene is possibly TRBD1 (6 bases). V was clipped by 10 bases and J by 5 bases, with 14 bases between them. The CDR3 has 12 amino acids. The CDR3 bases are TGTGCCATGAGAACAGGGCCGTATGGCTACACCTTC. Encoded protein: CAMRTGPYGYTF.

This clonotype has just a few counts. J is TRBJ2-5 and V is TRBV28, with 10 bases identical to TRBD2. Matching the DNA end better, TRBJ2-1 makes the J call doubtful. Germline V CDR1 and CDR2: MDHEN, SYDVKM. This CDR3 spans 14 amino acids. The CDR3 is CASEGLAGAREQFF. CDR3 coding DNA: TGTGCCAGTGAGGGGCTAGCGGGAGCACGGGAGCAGTTCTTC.

The chain carries TRBV7-9 and TRBJ1-1; D not certain. This CDR3 has 16 amino acids. V was clipped by 0 bases and J by 3 bases, with 14 bases between them. Germline V CDR1 and CDR2: SEHNR, FQNEAQ (reference sequence). CDR3 nucleotides: TGTGCCAGCAGCTTAGCGCTTGTAGAATCGGACACTGAAGCTTTCTTT. It is translated as CASSLALVESDTEAFF.

This clonotype has more than one count but fewer than ten. The V gene is TRBV2, the J gene TRBJ2-6; D is unclear. Germline loops: CDR1 SNHLY, CDR2 FYNNEI. The CDR3 is made up of 13 amino acids. V was trimmed by 3 bases and J by 5 bases, leaving 5 bases between them. The CDR3 DNA reads TGTGCCAGCAGTGAGGGGTGGGCCAACGTCCTGACTTTC. It codes for CASSEGWANVLTF. The full variable domain, rest sourced from reference TRBV2 and TRBJ2-6, is EPEVTQTPSHQVTQMGQEVILRCVPISNHLYFYWYRQILGQKVEFLVSFYNNEISEKSEIFDDQFSVERPDGSNFTLKIRSTKLEDSAMYFCASSEGWANVLTFGAGSRLTVL.

The chain recombines TRBV25-1 with TRBJ2-3; 7 positions agree with TRBD2. CDR1 MGHDK and CDR2 SYGVNS come from the germline V gene. Trimming cost V 8 bases and J 0 bases; bases outside gene matches: 5. The CDR3 runs 14 residues. CDR3 protein: CASGRAGSTDTQYF. As DNA, the CDR3 is TGTGCCAGCGGGAGGGCGGGGAGCACAGATACGCAGTATTTT.

This clonotype was counted only a few times. The chain's CDR3 is CAWRGTGAQGYGYTF. In DNA form, the CDR3 reads TGTGCCTGGAGGGGGACGGGGGCGCAGGGCTATGGCTACACCTTC. The chain links TRBV30 to TRBJ1-2; a weak D match, TRBD1 (6 bases). The germline gives CDR1 GTSNPN, CDR2 SVGIG (reference sequence). The CDR3 is 15 amino acids. Trimming took 3 bases from V and 4 from J, leaving 18 bases between them. The full variable domain, with the rest looked up from reference TRBV30 and TRBJ1-2, is SQTIHQWPATLVQPVGSPLSLECTVEGTSNPNLYWYRQAAGRGLQLLFYSVGIGQISSEVPQNLSASRPQDRQFILSSKKLLLSDSGFYLCAWRGTGAQGYGYTFGSGTRLTVV.

This clonotype has more than one count but fewer than ten. The V call is TRBV9, the J call TRBJ2-4; D remains unclear. CDR1 and CDR2 (germline): SGDLS, YYNGEE. The CDR3 is 15 residues long. V was clipped by 3 bases and J by 1 base, with 11 bases between them. The CDR3, as DNA: TGTGCCAGCAGCGCGGGCCCTGCGGCCAAAAACATTCAGTACTTC. Translating gives CASSAGPAAKNIQYF.

This clonotype was seen only a few times. This chain joins TRBV4-1 and TRBJ1-4; D gene ambiguous. V was cut by 2 bases and J by 0 bases, with 7 bases left in between. The CDR3 extends over 15 amino acids. The germline gives CDR1 MGHRA, CDR2 YSYEKL. CDR3: CASSQPSATNEKLFF. The CDR3 coding sequence is TGCGCCAGCAGCCAACCTTCCGCAACTAATGAAAAACTGTTTTTT.

This clonotype was found a few times. The V call is TRBV7-2, the J call TRBJ2-7; D uncertain. Germline loops: CDR1 SGHTA, CDR2 FQGNSA. The V end lost 0 bases, the J end lost 0 bases, and 6 bases lay between the germline ends. The CDR3 is made up of 14 amino acids. In DNA, the CDR3 is TGTGCCAGCAGCTTAGCCAGCTCCTCCTACGAGCAGTACTTC. Protein product: CASSLASSSYEQYF.

This chain joins TRBV20-1 and TRBJ2-3; 9 bases fit TRBD1. V lost 6 bases and J lost 6; bases outside the gene matches: 10. Germline CDR1 DFQATT, CDR2 SNEGSKA (reference sequence). CDR3 length: 14 residues. The CDR3 loop is CSAIRQGEGDTQYF. In DNA form, the CDR3 reads TGCAGTGCCATCCGACAGGGGGAGGGGGATACGCAGTATTTT.

The chain employs TRBV28 and TRBJ2-5; TRBD1 aligns across 8 bases. CDR3 length: 14 residues. J was trimmed by 6 bases and V by 2 bases; bases with no gene match: 5. Germline CDR1 reads MDHEN; CDR2 reads SYDVKM. The CDR3 sequence: CASSLLQGEQTQYF. The CDR3 bases are TGTGCCAGCAGTTTACTACAGGGGGAGCAGACCCAGTACTTC.

In DNA, the CDR3 is TGTGCCAGCAGTCCTGTTCGGGGTCTTGGCACAGATACGCAGTATTTT. Residues: CASSPVRGLGTDTQYF. This chain joins TRBV12-3 or TRBV12-4 and TRBJ2-3, with a weak D call TRBD2 (5 bases). The CDR3 consists of 16 residues. Between the trimmed V and J ends, which lost 5 bases and 1 base, there was a span of 16 bases.

J is TRBJ2-1 and V is TRBV7-9, with 8 bases fitting TRBD1. Trimming took 1 base from V and 6 from J; bases not matched to a gene: 2. Germline loops: CDR1 SEHNR, CDR2 FQNEAQ (reference sequence). The CDR3 runs 14 residues. The CDR3: CASSLDGTGNEQFF. CDR3 coding DNA: TGTGCCAGCAGCTTAGATGGGACAGGCAATGAGCAGTTCTTC.

On this clonotype: One end of the junction varies from germline; a read error may be responsible. The rearrangement uses TRBV12-3 or TRBV12-4 and TRBJ1-3; D uncertain. The CDR3 is 11 residues long. CDR3 loop: CASSSTGFIYF. In DNA, the CDR3 is TGCGCCAGCAGTTCTACGGGGTTCATATATTTT.

This clonotype occurred a few times. The V call is TRBV4-3, the J call TRBJ1-2; D is possibly TRBD1 (5 bases). The germline V gene encodes CDR1 LGHNA and CDR2 YSLEER. This CDR3 is 15 amino acids long. The V gene lost 0 bases and the J gene lost 0 bases, with 8 bases spanning the gap. CDR3 in DNA: TGCGCCAGCAGCCAAGAACGGGGCACTAACTATGGCTACACCTTC. Protein product: CASSQERGTNYGYTF.

This rearrangement joins TRBV6-5 to TRBJ1-3; D not certain. The CDR3 length is 12 residues. V lost 5 bases and J lost 7, with 9 bases in between. Germline CDR1 reads MNHEY; CDR2 reads SVGAGI. The CDR3 DNA sequence: TGTGCCAGCAGTCCCACACGGAACACCATATATTTT. Amino acid sequence: CASSPTRNTIYF.

In DNA, the CDR3 is TGCAGCGTTGAGGGGGGGACAGCCCGATTCACAGATACGCAGTATTTT. Translation: CSVEGGTARFTDTQYF. The chain recombines TRBV29-1 with TRBJ2-3; either TRBD1 or TRBD2 may fit D (7 bases each). There are 16 residues in the CDR3. Germline loops: CDR1 SQVTM, CDR2 ANQGSEA. Trimming stripped 3 bases from V and 2 bases from J, with 18 bases between.

The V call is TRBV28, the J call TRBJ2-3; tentatively, D is TRBD2 (5 bases). V was cut by 6 bases and J by 4 bases, with 14 bases left in between. The CDR3 loop spans 14 amino acids. Germline lookup yields CDR1 MDHEN and CDR2 SYDVKM. CDR3 amino acids: CASSLGGRPDTQYF. In DNA form, the CDR3 reads TGTGCCAGCAGCCTGGGTGGGAGACCAGATACGCAGTATTTT.

The chain is built from TRBV20-1 and TRBJ1-6; D gene uncertain. This CDR3 contains 11 residues. Germline loops: CDR1 DFQATT, CDR2 SNEGSKA (reference sequence). The V end lost 6 bases, the J end lost 11 bases, and 11 bases lay between the germline ends. The chain's CDR3 is CSAPNGPPLHF. CDR3 coding DNA: TGCAGTGCGCCCAACGGCCCACCCCTCCACTTT.